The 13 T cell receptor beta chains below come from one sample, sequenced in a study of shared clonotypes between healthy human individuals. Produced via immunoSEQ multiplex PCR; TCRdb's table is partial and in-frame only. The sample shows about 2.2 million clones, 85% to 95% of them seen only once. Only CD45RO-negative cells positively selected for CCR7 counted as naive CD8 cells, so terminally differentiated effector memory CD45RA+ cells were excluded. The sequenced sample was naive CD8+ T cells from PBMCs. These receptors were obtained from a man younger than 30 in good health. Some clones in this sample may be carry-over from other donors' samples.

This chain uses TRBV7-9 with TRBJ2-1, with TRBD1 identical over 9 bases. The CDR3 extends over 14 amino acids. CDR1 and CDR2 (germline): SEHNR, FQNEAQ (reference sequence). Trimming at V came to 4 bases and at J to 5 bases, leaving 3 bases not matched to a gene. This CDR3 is CASSWGQGDNEQFF. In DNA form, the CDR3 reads TGTGCCAGCAGCTGGGGACAGGGCGACAATGAGCAGTTCTTC.

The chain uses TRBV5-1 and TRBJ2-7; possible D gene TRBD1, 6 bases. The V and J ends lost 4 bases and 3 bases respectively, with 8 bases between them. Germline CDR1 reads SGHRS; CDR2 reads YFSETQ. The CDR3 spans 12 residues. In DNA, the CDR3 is TGCGCCAGCAGCGGGGACAACTACGAGCAGTACTTC. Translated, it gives CASSGDNYEQYF.

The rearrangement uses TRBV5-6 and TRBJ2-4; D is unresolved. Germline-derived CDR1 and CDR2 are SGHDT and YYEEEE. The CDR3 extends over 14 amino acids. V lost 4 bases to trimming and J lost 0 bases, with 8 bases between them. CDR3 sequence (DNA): TGTGCCAGCAGCCCACTGGTAGCCAAAAACATTCAGTACTTC. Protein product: CASSPLVAKNIQYF. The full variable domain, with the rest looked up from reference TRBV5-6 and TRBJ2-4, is DAGVTQSPTHLIKTRGQQVTLRCSPKSGHDTVSWYQQALGQGPQFIFQYYEEEERQRGNFPDRFSGHQFPNYSSELNVNALLLGDSALYLCASSPLVAKNIQYFGAGTRLSVL.

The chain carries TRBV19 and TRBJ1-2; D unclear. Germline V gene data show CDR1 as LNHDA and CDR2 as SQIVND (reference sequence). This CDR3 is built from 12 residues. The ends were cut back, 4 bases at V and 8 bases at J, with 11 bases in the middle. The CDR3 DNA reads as TGTGCCAGTAGTACTGCGCTGGTCGGCTACACCTTC. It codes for CASSTALVGYTF.

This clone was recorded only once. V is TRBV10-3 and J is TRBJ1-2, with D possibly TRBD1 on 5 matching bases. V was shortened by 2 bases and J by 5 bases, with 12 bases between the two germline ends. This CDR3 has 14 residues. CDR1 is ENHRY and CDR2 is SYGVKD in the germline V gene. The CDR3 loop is CAISEALGGYGYTF. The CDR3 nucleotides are TGTGCCATCAGTGAGGCTCTCGGGGGATATGGCTACACCTTC.

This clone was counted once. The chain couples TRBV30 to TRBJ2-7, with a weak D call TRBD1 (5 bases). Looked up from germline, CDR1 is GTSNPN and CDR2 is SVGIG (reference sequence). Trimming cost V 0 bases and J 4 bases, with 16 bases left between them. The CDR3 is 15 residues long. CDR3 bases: TGTGCCTGGAGTGTCCGACCGACAGCTTCTTACGAGCAGTACTTC. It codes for CAWSVRPTASYEQYF.

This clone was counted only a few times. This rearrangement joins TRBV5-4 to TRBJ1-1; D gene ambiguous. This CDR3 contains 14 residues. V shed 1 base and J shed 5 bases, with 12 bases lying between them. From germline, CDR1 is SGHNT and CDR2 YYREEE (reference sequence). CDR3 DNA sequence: TGTGCCAGCAGCTTGCCAGGACTGGGTACTGAAGCTTTCTTT. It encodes CASSLPGLGTEAFF.

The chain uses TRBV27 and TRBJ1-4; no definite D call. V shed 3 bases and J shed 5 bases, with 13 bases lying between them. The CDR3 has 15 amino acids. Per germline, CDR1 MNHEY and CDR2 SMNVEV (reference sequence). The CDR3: CASSLAFSPNEKLFF. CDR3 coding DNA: TGTGCCAGCAGTTTGGCCTTCTCCCCGAATGAAAAACTGTTTTTT.

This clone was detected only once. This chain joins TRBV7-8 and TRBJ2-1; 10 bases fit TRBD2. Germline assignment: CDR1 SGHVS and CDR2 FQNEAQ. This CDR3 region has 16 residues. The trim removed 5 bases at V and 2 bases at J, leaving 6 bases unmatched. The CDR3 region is CASSIPTSGTYNEQFF. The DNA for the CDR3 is TGTGCCAGCAGCATACCAACTAGCGGGACCTACAATGAGCAGTTCTTC.

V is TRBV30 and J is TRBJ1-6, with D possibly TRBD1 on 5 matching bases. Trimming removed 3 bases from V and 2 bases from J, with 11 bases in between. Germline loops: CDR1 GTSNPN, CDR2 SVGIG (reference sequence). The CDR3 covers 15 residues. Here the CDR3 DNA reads TGTGCCTGGAGCCCCAGGGAGCCCTATAATTCACCCCTCCACTTT. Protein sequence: CAWSPREPYNSPLHF.

This CDR3 is CASGPFPPTGKSTEAFF. CDR3 DNA sequence: TGTGCTAGTGGACCCTTTCCCCCGACAGGCAAAAGCACTGAAGCTTTCTTT. V and J are TRBV12-5 and TRBJ1-1; D may be TRBD1 (6 bases). Germline assignment: CDR1 LGHNT and CDR2 FRNRAP. There are 17 residues in the CDR3. V lost 6 bases and J lost 4, with 24 bases in between.

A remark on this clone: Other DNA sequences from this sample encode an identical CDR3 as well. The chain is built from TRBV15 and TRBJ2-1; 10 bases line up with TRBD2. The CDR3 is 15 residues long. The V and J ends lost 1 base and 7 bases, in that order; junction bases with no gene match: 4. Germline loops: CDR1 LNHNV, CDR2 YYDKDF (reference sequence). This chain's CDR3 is CATSRGLAGGNEQFF. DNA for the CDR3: TGTGCCACCAGCAGAGGGTTAGCGGGAGGTAATGAGCAGTTCTTC. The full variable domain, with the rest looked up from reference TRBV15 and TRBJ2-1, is DAMVIQNPRYQVTQFGKPVTLSCSQTLNHNVMYWYQQKSSQAPKLLFHYYDKDFNNEADTPDNFQSRRPNTSFCFLDIRSPGLGDTAMYLCATSRGLAGGNEQFFGPGTRLTVL.

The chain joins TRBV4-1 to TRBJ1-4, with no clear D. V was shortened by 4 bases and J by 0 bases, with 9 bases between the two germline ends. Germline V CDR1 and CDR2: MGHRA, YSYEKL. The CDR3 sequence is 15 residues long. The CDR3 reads CASSLFQATNEKLFF. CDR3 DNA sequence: TGCGCCAGCAGCCTCTTCCAGGCAACTAATGAAAAACTGTTTTTT.